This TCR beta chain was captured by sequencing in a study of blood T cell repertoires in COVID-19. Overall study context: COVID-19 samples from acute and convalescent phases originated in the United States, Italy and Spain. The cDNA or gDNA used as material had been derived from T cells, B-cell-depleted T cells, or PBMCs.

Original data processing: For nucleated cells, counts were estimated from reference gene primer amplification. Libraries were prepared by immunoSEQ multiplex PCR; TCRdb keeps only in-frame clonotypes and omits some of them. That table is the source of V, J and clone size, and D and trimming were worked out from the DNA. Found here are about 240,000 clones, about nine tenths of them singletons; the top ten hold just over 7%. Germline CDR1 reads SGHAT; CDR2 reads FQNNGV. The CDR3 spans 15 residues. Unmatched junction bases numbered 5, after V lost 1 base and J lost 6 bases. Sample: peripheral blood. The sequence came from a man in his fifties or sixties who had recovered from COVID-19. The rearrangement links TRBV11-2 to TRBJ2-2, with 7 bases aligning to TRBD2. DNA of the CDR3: TGTGCCAGCAGCTTAGTTGCGGGGGACCCCGGGGAGCTGTTTTTT. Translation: CASSLVAGDPGELFF.